This T cell receptor (beta chain) originates from a study of vaccination effects on CD4 cells after COVID-19. Prior to sequencing, the ViraFEST assay stimulated PBMC with viral peptide pools, which expanded the antigen-specific CD4+ T cells. Cells that had been cultured for 10 days were the source of isolated CD4+ T cells. Either the mRNA-1273 or the BNT162b2 vaccine was given to participants as two doses. This clone was counted a few times. No antigen is known for it. Profiled with immunoSEQ multiplex PCR; TCRdb holds only in-frame clones, not every one. The data contain some 61,000 clones, roughly three quarters of them seen just once; the ten biggest clones take up more than 0.85%. This CDR3 region has 14 residues. V was clipped by 0 bases and J by 8 bases, with 11 bases between them. CDR1 and CDR2 from the germline V gene are SGHTA and FQGNSA.

V usage is TRBV7-2 and J usage is TRBJ1-5, with D possibly matching TRBD1 (5 bases). The material sequenced was CD4+ T cells from PBMCs cultured with HCoV-OC43 spike peptides, taken after COVID-19 vaccination. Subset meaning: HCoV-OC43 spike overlapping peptide pool stimulation. The origin of this receptor is a human donor who received a COVID-19 vaccine. The CDR3, as DNA: TGTGCCAGCAGCTTAGCGAGCAGGGAGGAGCCCCAGCATTTT. Translating it yields CASSLASREEPQHF.